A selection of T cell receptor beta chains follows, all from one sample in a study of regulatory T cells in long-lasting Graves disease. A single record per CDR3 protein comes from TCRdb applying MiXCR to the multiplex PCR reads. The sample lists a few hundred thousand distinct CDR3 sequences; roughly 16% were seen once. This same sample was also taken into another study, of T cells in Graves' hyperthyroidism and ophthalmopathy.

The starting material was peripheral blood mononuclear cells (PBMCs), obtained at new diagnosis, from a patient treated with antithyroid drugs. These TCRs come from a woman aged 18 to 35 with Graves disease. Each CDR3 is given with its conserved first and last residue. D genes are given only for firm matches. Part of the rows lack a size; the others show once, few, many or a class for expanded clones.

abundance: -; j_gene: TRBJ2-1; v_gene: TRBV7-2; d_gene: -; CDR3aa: CASSPLSGPSYNEQFF; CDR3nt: TGTGCCAGCAGCCCTTTGTCAGGACCATCCTACAATGAGCAGTTCTTC
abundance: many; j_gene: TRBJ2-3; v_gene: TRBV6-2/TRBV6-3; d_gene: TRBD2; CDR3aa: CASSYNSRGVTDTQYF; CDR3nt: TGTGCCAGCAGTTACAATTCGCGGGGGGTCACAGATACGCAGTATTTT
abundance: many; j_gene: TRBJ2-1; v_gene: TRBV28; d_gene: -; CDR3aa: CASSFWSTSEAEQFF; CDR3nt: TGTGCCAGCAGTTTCTGGTCGACTAGTGAGGCCGAGCAGTTCTTC
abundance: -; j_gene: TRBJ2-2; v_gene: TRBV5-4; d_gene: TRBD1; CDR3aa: CASSLKGALIGELFF; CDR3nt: TGTGCCAGCAGCTTAAAGGGGGCGCTTATCGGGGAGCTGTTTTTT
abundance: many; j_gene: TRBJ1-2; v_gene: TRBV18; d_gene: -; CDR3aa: CASSPSKNYGYTF; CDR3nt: TGTGCCAGCTCACCTAGCAAGAACTATGGCTACACCTTC
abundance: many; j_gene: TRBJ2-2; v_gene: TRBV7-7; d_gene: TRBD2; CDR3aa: CASSLARGAGELFF; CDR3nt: TGTGCCAGCAGTTTGGCCCGGGGGGCCGGGGAGCTGTTTTTT
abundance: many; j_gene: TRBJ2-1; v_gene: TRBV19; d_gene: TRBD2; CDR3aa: CASSTASGSSSYNEQFF; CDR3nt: TGTGCCAGTAGTACGGCTAGCGGTTCCAGCTCCTACAATGAGCAGTTCTTC
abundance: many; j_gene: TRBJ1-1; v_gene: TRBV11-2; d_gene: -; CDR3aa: CASSKRQLLEAFF; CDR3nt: TGTGCCAGCAGCAAAAGACAGCTCCTTGAAGCTTTCTTT
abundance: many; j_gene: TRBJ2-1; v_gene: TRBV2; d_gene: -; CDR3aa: CATPGANSNSYNEQFF; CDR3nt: TGTGCCACCCCAGGGGCAAACAGCAACTCCTACAATGAGCAGTTCTTC
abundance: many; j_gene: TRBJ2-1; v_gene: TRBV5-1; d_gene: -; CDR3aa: CASSLWGVGSYNEQFF; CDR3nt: TGCGCCAGCAGCTTGTGGGGGGTGGGCTCCTACAATGAGCAGTTCTTC
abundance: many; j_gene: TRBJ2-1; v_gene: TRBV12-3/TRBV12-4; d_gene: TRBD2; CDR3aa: CASSGGLAGAGHEQFF; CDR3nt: TGTGCCAGCAGTGGGGGGCTAGCGGGGGCCGGCCATGAGCAGTTCTTC
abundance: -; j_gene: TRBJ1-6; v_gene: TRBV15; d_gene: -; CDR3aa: CATSRESGANSPLYF; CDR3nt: TGTGCCACCAGCAGAGAGTCAGGGGCCAATTCACCCCTCTACTTT
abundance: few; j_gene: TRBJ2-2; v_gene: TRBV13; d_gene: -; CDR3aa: CASSLLSGGHGLDTGELFF; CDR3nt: TGTGCCAGCAGCTTATTGAGTGGGGGCCACGGGCTGGACACCGGGGAGCTGTTTTTT
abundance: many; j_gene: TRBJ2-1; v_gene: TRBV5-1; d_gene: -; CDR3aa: CASSLVGSLGDEQFF; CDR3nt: TGCGCCAGCAGCTTGGTGGGCAGCCTTGGGGATGAGCAGTTCTTC
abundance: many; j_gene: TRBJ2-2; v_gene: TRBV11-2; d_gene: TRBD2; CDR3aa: CASSLGSGSMSTGELFF; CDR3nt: TGTGCCAGCAGCTTAGGCAGCGGGAGTATGAGTACCGGGGAGCTGTTTTTT
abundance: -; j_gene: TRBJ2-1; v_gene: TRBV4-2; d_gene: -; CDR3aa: CASSRGEQGYNEQFF; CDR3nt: TGTGCCAGCAGCCGTGGGGAACAGGGTTACAATGAGCAGTTCTTC
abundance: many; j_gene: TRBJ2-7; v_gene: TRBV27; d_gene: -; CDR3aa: CASSWQGRSYEQYF; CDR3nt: TGTGCCAGCAGTTGGCAGGGGCGCTCCTACGAGCAGTACTTC
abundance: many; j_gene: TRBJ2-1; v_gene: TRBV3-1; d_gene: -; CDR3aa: CASSQDLVHQGGNEQFF; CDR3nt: TGTGCCAGCAGCCAAGATCTCGTGCACCAAGGGGGCAATGAGCAGTTCTTC
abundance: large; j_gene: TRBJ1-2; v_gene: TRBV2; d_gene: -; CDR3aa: CASRDRDYWVRGYTF; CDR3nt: TGTGCCAGCAGGGATAGGGACTACTGGGTGAGGGGCTACACCTTC
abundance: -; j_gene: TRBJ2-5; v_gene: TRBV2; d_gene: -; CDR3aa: CASTPGSQETQYF; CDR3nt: TGTGCCAGCACCCCCGGATCGCAGGAGACCCAGTACTTC
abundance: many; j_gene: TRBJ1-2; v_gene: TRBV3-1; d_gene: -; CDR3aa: CASSPTIADGYTF; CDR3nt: TGTGCCAGCAGCCCCACGATTGCCGATGGCTACACCTTC
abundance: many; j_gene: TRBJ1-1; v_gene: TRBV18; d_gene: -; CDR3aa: CASSPGYGTEAFF; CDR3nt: TGTGCCAGCTCACCAGGGTATGGTACTGAAGCTTTCTTT
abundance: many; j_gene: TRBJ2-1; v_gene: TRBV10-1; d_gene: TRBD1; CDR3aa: CASSSGQPYNEQFF; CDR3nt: TGCGCCAGCAGTTCGGGACAGCCGTACAATGAGCAGTTCTTC
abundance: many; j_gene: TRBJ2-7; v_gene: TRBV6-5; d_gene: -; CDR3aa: CASSYAESNLQQYF; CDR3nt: TGTGCCAGCAGTTACGCCGAGTCCAACCTCCAGCAGTACTTC
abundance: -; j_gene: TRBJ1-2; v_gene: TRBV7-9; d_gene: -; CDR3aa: CASSLVFGLLDGYTF; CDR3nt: TGTGCCAGCAGCTTAGTTTTTGGCCTTCTGGACGGCTACACCTTC
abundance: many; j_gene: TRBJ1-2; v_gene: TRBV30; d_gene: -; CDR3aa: CAWSLSGTGGYTF; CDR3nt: TGTGCCTGGAGCCTTTCAGGTACCGGTGGCTACACCTTC
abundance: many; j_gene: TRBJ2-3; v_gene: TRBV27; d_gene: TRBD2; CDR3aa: CASSLWTSGVDTQYF; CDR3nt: TGTGCCAGCAGTTTATGGACTAGCGGGGTGGATACGCAGTATTTT
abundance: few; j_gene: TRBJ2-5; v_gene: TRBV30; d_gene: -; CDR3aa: CAWSYGGRETLYF; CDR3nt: TGTGCCTGGAGTTACGGGGGCAGAGAGACCCTGTACTTC
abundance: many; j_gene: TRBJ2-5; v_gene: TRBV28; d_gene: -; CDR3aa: CASSSLDLQGTQYF; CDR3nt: TGTGCCAGCAGTTCCCTGGACCTGCAAGGGACCCAGTACTTC
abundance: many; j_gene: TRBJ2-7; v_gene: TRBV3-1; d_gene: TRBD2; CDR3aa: CASSQLTSGTNEQYF; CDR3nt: TGTGCCAGCAGCCAACTGACTAGCGGGACCAACGAGCAGTACTTC
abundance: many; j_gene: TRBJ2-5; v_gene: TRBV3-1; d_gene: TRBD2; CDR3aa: CASSQEGLAGRMETQYF; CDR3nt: TGTGCCAGCAGCCAAGAGGGACTAGCCGGAAGAATGGAGACCCAGTACTTC
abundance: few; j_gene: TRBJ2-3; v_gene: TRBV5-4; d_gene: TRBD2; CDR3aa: CASSLGLDPDTQYF; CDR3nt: TGTGCCAGCAGTCTGGGACTAGATCCAGATACGCAGTATTTT
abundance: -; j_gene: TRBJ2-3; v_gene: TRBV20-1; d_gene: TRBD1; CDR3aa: CSAPPTGGSTDTQYF; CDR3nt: TGCAGTGCTCCGCCGACAGGGGGTAGCACAGATACGCAGTATTTT
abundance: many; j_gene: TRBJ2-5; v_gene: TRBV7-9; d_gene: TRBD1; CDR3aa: CASSLGGQGIETQYF; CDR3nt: TGTGCCAGCAGCTTAGGGGGACAGGGGATCGAGACCCAGTACTTC
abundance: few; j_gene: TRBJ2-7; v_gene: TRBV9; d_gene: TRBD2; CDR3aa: CASSAREANSYEQYF; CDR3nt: TGTGCCAGCAGCGCTCGGGAGGCTAACTCCTACGAGCAGTACTTC
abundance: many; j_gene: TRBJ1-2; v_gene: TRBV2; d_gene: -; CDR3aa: CASSEALGVLSGYTF; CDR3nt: TGTGCCAGCAGTGAAGCGTTGGGGGTACTAAGTGGCTACACCTTC
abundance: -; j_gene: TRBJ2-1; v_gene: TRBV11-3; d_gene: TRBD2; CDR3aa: CASSLHQRERQFF; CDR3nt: TGTGCCAGCAGCTTACATCAGCGGGAAAGGCAGTTCTTC
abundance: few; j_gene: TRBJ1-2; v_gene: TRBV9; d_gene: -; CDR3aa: CASSGEARVTGYTF; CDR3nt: TGTGCCAGCAGTGGGGAGGCCAGGGTGACTGGCTACACCTTC
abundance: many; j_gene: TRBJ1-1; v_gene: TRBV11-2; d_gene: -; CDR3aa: CASSSYQGAFF; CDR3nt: TGTGCCAGCAGTTCCTACCAAGGAGCTTTCTTT
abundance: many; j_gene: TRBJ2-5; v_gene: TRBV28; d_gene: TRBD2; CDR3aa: CASRSSGRAGETQYF; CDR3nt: TGTGCCAGCAGAAGTAGCGGGAGGGCCGGGGAGACCCAGTACTTC